This entry concerns a single T cell receptor (beta chain). Its antigen is not known. Germline V gene lookup returns CDR1 MDHEN and CDR2 SYDVKM. V gave up 8 bases and J gave up 5 bases; unmatched junction bases: 9. The CDR3 has 14 amino acids. The sample is drawn from a study of cytomegalovirus exposure and HLA in healthy donors. Findings of the study overall: A later analysis reported that several of the most significant clusters appeared to be linked to common viral pathogens, among them Epstein-Barr virus. Immune exposure was documented only through CMV serostatus. Accounts indicate the classifier identified cytomegalovirus status with strong specificity and sensitivity.

60 Vbeta and 13 Jbeta primers were used in PCR. The data were produced by immunoSEQ multiplex PCR, yet TCRdb's version contains in-frame clones alone and is incomplete. The sample has approximately 140,000 clones, more than 75% seen once. This sequence originates from a human donor in good health. The gene calls are TRBV28 and TRBJ2-5; 9 bases are shared with TRBD2. Specimen: PBMCs. Here the CDR3 DNA reads TGTGCCAGCCTTTTAGCGGGAGCTGGGGAGACCCAGTACTTC. It translates to CASLLAGAGETQYF.